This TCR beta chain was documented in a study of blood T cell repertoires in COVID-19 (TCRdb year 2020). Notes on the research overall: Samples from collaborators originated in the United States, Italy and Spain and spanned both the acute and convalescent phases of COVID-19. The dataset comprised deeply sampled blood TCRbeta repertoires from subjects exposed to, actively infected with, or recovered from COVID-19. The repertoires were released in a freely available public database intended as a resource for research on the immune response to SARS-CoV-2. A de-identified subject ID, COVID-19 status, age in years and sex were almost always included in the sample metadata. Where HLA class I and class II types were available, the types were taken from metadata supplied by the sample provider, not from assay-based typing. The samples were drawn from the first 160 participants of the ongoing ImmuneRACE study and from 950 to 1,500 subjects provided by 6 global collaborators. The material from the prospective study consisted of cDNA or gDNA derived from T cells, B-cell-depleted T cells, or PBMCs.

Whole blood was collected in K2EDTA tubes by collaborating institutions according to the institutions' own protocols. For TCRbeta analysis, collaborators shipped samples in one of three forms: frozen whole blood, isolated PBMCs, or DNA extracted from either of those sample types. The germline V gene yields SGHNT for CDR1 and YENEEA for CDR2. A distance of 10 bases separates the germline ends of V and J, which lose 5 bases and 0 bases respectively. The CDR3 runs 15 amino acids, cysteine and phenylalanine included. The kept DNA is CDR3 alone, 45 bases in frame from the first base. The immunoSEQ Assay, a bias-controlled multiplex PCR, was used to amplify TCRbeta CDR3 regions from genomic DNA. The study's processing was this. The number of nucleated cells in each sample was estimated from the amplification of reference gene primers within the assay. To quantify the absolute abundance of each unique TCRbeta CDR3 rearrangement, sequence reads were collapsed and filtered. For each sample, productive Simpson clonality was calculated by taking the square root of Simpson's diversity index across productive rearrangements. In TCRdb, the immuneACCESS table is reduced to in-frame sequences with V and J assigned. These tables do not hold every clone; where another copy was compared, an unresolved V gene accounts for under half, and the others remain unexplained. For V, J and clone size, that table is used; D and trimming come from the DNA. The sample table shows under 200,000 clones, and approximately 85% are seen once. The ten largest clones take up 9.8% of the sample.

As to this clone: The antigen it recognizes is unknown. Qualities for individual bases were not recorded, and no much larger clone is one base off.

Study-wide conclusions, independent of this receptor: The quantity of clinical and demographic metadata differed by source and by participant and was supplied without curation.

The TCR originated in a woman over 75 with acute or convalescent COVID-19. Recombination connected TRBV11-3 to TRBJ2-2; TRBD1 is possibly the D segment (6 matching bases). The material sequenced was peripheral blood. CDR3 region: CASSRTATNTGELFF. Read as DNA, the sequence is TGTGCCAGCAGCCGGACAGCGACGAACACCGGGGAGCTGTTTTTT.